These T cell receptor beta chains were read from a single sample in a study of T cell repertoires in cytomegalovirus infection. Their target antigens are unknown. TCRdb processed the reads anew with MiXCR; each CDR3 protein has one entry. The sample has 550,000 to 850,000 distinct CDR3 sequences, around 32% seen once. The material was cultured PBMCs, obtained from culture after CMV antigen stimulation. These receptor sequences come from a human donor in good health (CMV status not recorded). Some clones in this sample may be carry-over from other donors' samples. CDR3s include the opening cysteine and the closing phenylalanine or tryptophan. The D gene is left open where the match is weak. A row's size may be missing; if present it is once, few, many or a size class.

.,TRBJ2-2,TRBV4-1,TRBD1,TGCGCCAGCAGCCATGAGGACAGGGACACCGGGGAGCTGTTTTTT,CASSHEDRDTGELFF
.,TRBJ2-1,TRBV20-1,.,TGCAGTGCTAGAGGCCAAATAGCGTATGCCTACAATGAGCAGTTCTTC,CSARGQIAYAYNEQFF
.,TRBJ2-3,TRBV18,.,TGTGCCAGCTCACCAAACCCAGGAACCACAGATACGCAGTATTTT,CASSPNPGTTDTQYF
once,TRBJ2-2,TRBV5-6,.,TGTGCCAGCAGGCTCCAGGTCGGGGAGCTGTTTTTT,CASRLQVGELFF
.,TRBJ2-6,TRBV15,.,TGTGCCACCAGCAAGGATACGGGGTCTGGGGCCAACGTCCTGACTTTC,CATSKDTGSGANVLTF
.,TRBJ1-6,TRBV12-3/TRBV12-4,.,TGTGCCAGCAGCCCCGGGACCCAGAGCTCCTATAATTCACCCCTCCACTTT,CASSPGTQSSYNSPLHF
.,TRBJ2-7,TRBV19,.,TGTGCCAGTAAGGAGGGCGAAGTGGGCTACGAGCAGTACTTC,CASKEGEVGYEQYF
.,TRBJ2-3,TRBV5-6,.,TGTGCCAGCAGCTTGGGGCTCGGGGGAAGCACAGATACGCAGTATTTT,CASSLGLGGSTDTQYF
few,TRBJ1-1,TRBV7-2,.,TGTGCCAGCGGGCGTCAGTCCAACACTGAAGCTTTCTTT,CASGRQSNTEAFF
.,TRBJ2-5,TRBV12-5,.,TGTGCTAGTGGTTTGGGACAGGCACCCCAAGAGACCCAGTACTTC,CASGLGQAPQETQYF
few,TRBJ1-4,TRBV19,TRBD1,TGTGCCAGTAGACAAACAGGGGGCGCGGGAAAACTGTTTTTT,CASRQTGGAGKLFF
few,TRBJ1-6,TRBV6-6,TRBD1,TGTGCCAGCAACCTCCTGACAGGGGTTAATAATTCACCCCTCCACTTT,CASNLLTGVNNSPLHF
.,TRBJ1-1,TRBV6-5,.,TGTGCCAGCAGCCGGTCAGGACGCGCTTTCTTT,CASSRSGRAFF
.,TRBJ1-2,TRBV7-2,.,TGTGCCAGCAACTTCGGGACGTACGATCTTAACTATGGCTACACCTTC,CASNFGTYDLNYGYTF
.,TRBJ2-1,TRBV7-8,TRBD2,TGTGCCAGCAGCACTTTAGCGGGGAGCTCCTACAATGAGCAGTTCTTC,CASSTLAGSSYNEQFF